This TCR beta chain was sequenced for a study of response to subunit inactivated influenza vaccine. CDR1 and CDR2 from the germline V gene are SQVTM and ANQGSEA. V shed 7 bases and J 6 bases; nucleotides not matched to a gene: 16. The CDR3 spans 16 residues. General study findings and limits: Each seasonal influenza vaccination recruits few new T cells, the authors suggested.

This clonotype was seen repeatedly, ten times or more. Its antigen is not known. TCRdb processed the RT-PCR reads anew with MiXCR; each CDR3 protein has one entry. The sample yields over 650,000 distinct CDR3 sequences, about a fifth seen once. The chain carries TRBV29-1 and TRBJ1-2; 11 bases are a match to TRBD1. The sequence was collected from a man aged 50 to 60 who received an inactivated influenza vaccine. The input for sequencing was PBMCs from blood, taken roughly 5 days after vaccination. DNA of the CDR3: TGCAGCGCTCTCGGACAGGGGGCTCTAGGACTCAATGGCTACACCTTC. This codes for CSALGQGALGLNGYTF.